This entry features one T cell receptor beta chain sequence. Its antigen remains unknown. At one end the junction does not follow the germline gene, possibly because of a read error. This sample was included in a study of CD8+CD57+ T cells in acquired aplastic anemia. About the study: Sorted CD4+ and CD8+ cells gave an average of approximately 3.4 ug of DNA.

Study-level findings and limits: Patients shared twenty-nine CD8+ CDR3 sequences with controls.

CDR3 and TCR beta VDJ profiling relied on a genomic DNA template. TCRdb reprocessed the reads with MiXCR, giving one entry per CDR3 protein. The table lists 200,000 to 300,000 distinct CDR3 sequences, 82% of them singletons. Patients chosen for sequencing had shown CD8+CD57+ cell expansion by flow cytometry. Each patient had severe acquired aplastic anemia. The blood sampling took place in patients who had so far received no therapy. This clonotype was sampled from a human donor with aplastic anemia. Sequences were obtained from sorted CD4+, CD8+, or CD8+CD57+ T cells (not recorded which) from PBMCs.

CDR3: CASGWQGGGDTQYF. The CDR3 DNA reads TGTGCCAGCGGCTGGCAGGGAGGTGGCGATACGCAGTACTTT. The V call is TRBV29-1, the J call TRBJ2-3, with D perhaps TRBD2 (6 bases). This CDR3 region has 14 residues. The germline V gene has CDR1 SQVTM and CDR2 ANQGSEA.